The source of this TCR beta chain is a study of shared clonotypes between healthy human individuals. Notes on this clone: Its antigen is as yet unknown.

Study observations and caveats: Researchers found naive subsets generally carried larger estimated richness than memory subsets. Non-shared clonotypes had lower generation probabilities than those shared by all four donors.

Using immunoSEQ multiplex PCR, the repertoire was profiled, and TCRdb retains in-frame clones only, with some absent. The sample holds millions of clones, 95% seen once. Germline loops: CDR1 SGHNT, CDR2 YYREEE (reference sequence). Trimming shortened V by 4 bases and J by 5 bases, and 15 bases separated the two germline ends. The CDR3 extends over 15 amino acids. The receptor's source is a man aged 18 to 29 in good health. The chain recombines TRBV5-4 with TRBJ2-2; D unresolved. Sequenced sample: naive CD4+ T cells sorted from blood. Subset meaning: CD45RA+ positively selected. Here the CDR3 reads CASSPTDAATGELFF. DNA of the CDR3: TGTGCCAGCAGCCCCACCGACGCGGCGACCGGGGAGCTGTTTTTT.